What follows is one T cell receptor beta chain and its context. TCRdb's copy holds only in-frame clones and misses some; the assay was immunoSEQ multiplex PCR. The data hold tens of thousands of clones, with approximately 80% observed a single time. Unmatched junction bases numbered 10, after V lost 1 base and J lost 2 bases. Germline V gene sequence: CDR1 LGHNA, CDR2 YSLEER. The CDR3 covers 18 residues. This sample is part of a study of control samples from healthy donors and cancer patients. J is TRBJ1-3 and V is TRBV4-3; 8 bases map to TRBD1. This TCR was sampled from a man aged 50 to 60 in good health. The sample was blood. The CDR3, as DNA: TGCGCCAGCAGCCAAGGGGCAGGGGGCTCTTATACTGGAAACACCATATATTTT. Translation gives CASSQGAGGSYTGNTIYF.